Listed here are 25 T cell receptor beta chains from one sample, sequenced in a study of T cell changes during pregnancy in multiple sclerosis. Some clones are missing from TCRdb's copy, which holds only in-frame ones; the method was immunoSEQ multiplex PCR. The data contain 50,000 to 75,000 clones, roughly nine tenths of them singletons. The sample here was peripheral blood, taken in the first trimester of pregnancy. These receptors all stem from a female donor in good health, enrolled as a control in a pregnancy study.

This clone showed up just once. The chain is built from TRBV28 and TRBJ1-5; the D gene is possibly TRBD1 (6 bases). Germline V gives CDR1 MDHEN, CDR2 SYDVKM. The CDR3 totals 17 residues. V lost 2 bases and J 0 bases, leaving 14 bases between the germline ends. CDR3 in amino acids: CASSLSTGLYSNQPQHF. The CDR3 bases are TGTGCCAGCAGTTTAAGTACAGGGCTCTATAGCAATCAGCCCCAGCATTTT.

V usage is TRBV5-1 and J usage is TRBJ2-1; no firm D call. The CDR3 runs to 12 residues. The V end was cut by 5 bases, the J end by 4 bases, with 7 bases between. Germline CDR1 is SGHRS and CDR2 is YFSETQ. CDR3 DNA: TGCGCCAGCAGAACAGTTTACAATGAGCAGTTCTTC. This translates into CASRTVYNEQFF.

The chain links TRBV25-1 to TRBJ1-1; 8 nucleotides align to TRBD1. With V trimmed by 7 bases and J by 3 bases, 7 bases remained unmatched. Germline V CDR1 and CDR2: MGHDK, SYGVNS. CDR3 size: 14 residues. The CDR3 protein is CASTRTGWYTEAFF. In nucleotides, the CDR3 is TGTGCCAGCACGAGGACAGGGTGGTACACTGAAGCTTTCTTT.

This CDR3 is CASSGGGRQETQYF. Here the CDR3 DNA reads TGTGCCAGCAGCGGGGGGGGAAGGCAAGAGACCCAGTACTTC. The chain is built from TRBV13 and TRBJ2-5; 7 nucleotides align to TRBD2. The germline CDR1 and CDR2 sequences are PRHDT and FYEKMQ (reference sequence). Trimming at V came to 5 bases and at J to 2 bases, leaving 5 bases not matched to a gene. This CDR3 has 14 residues. Supplemented by reference TRBV13 and TRBJ2-5, the full variable domain reads AAGVIQSPRHLIKEKRETATLKCYPIPRHDTVYWYQQGPGQDPQFLISFYEKMQSDKGSIPDRFSAQQFSDYHSELNMSSLELGDSALYFCASSGGGRQETQYFGPGTRLLVL.

The rearrangement links TRBV6-5 to TRBJ2-1, with 8 bases identical to TRBD2. The CDR3 is made up of 15 amino acids. Losses at the gene ends were 7 bases for V and 0 bases for J; bases not matched to a gene: 5. From germline, CDR1 is MNHEY and CDR2 SVGAGI. The CDR3, as DNA: TGTGCCAGCACCTTAGCGGGGAGCTCCTACAATGAGCAGTTCTTC. The encoded protein is CASTLAGSSYNEQFF.

The chain couples TRBV2 to TRBJ2-2; 9 nucleotides agree with TRBD1. The germline CDR1 and CDR2 sequences are SNHLY and FYNNEI. The J segment lost 6 bases and the V segment lost 6 bases, leaving 5 bases of the junction unmatched. This CDR3 is 14 amino acids long. The CDR3 nucleotides read TGTGCCAGCAGCCGACGGGACAGGGCCGGGGAGCTGTTTTTT. Its protein product is CASSRRDRAGELFF.

V and J are TRBV7-6 and TRBJ2-6, with TRBD1 matching 12 bases. V lost 4 bases to trimming and J lost 4 bases; unmatched junction nucleotides: 8. CDR3 length: 18 amino acids. Germline V lookup: CDR1 SGHVS, CDR2 FNYEAQ. CDR3 DNA sequence: TGTGCCAGCAGCTCCCCGGGACAGGGGGCGCGGGGGGCCAACGTCCTGACTTTC. Protein sequence: CASSSPGQGARGANVLTF.

The chain has TRBV10-3 and TRBJ2-3; D gene unclear. CDR1 is ENHRY, CDR2 SYGVKD, per germline. With 7 bases removed from V and 6 bases from J, the gap between germline ends came to 17 bases. The CDR3 totals 14 residues. The CDR3 loop reads CAIKASAGIDTQYF. The CDR3 nucleotides are TGTGCCATCAAAGCGAGCGCCGGAATCGATACGCAGTATTTT.

DNA for the CDR3: TGTGCCAGCAGCCCAGGGAATAGCAATCAGCCCCAGCATTTT. It codes for CASSPGNSNQPQHF. The V and J genes are TRBV27 and TRBJ1-5; D possibly corresponds to TRBD1 (5 bases). The CDR3 consists of 14 residues. Per the germline V gene, CDR1 is MNHEY and CDR2 is SMNVEV (reference sequence). V lost 6 bases to trimming and J lost 0 bases, with 9 bases between them.

The chain is built from TRBV29-1 and TRBJ2-5, with 9 bases matching TRBD1. The CDR3 contains 14 residues. J lost 5 bases, V lost 3 bases, and 7 bases had no gene match. Per the germline V gene, CDR1 is SQVTM and CDR2 is ANQGSEA. The CDR3 DNA sequence: TGCAGCGTTGAGATCAGGACAGGGGTCGAGACCCAGTACTTC. Its translation is CSVEIRTGVETQYF.

Only one count was recorded for this clone. The chain couples TRBV7-6 to TRBJ2-2; 11 bases are a match to TRBD2. The CDR3 consists of 16 residues. The V gene's germline CDR1 is SGHVS and CDR2 FNYEAQ. V was clipped by 6 bases and J by 3 bases; unmatched bases: 6. The CDR3 bases are TGTGCCAGCAGTTTGTCGACTAGCGGGGACACCGGGGAGCTGTTTTTT. Encoded protein: CASSLSTSGDTGELFF.

This chain joins TRBV2 and TRBJ2-5; TRBD2 is a possible D gene (6 bases). The V gene lost 4 bases and the J gene lost 5 bases, with 14 bases spanning the gap. The CDR3 runs to 14 residues. Germline assignment: CDR1 SNHLY and CDR2 FYNNEI. The CDR3 DNA reads TGTGCCAGCAGTGGAACGGTCGGAGGGGAGACCCAGTACTTC. This translates into CASSGTVGGETQYF.

The V call is TRBV13, the J call TRBJ2-4; 7 bases match TRBD1. The CDR3 is made up of 16 amino acids. The J segment lost 4 bases and the V segment lost 1 base, leaving 7 bases of the junction unmatched. The germline V gene has CDR1 PRHDT and CDR2 FYEKMQ (reference sequence). CDR3 DNA sequence: TGTGCCAGCAGCTTAGAAGGGGGCGTGAGTAAAAACATTCAGTACTTC. This gives the protein CASSLEGGVSKNIQYF. The full variable domain, completed using reference TRBV13 and TRBJ2-4, is AAGVIQSPRHLIKEKRETATLKCYPIPRHDTVYWYQQGPGQDPQFLISFYEKMQSDKGSIPDRFSAQQFSDYHSELNMSSLELGDSALYFCASSLEGGVSKNIQYFGAGTRLSVL.

This clone was counted a few times. The chain employs TRBV7-2 and TRBJ1-1, with 7 nucleotides matching TRBD1. The CDR3 has 14 amino acids. The V gene's germline CDR1 is SGHTA and CDR2 FQGNSA. The V and J ends lost 0 bases and 5 bases, in that order; junction bases with no gene match: 3. CDR3 loop: CASSLARGQTEAFF. The CDR3 DNA follows: TGTGCCAGCAGCTTAGCGCGGGGACAGACTGAAGCTTTCTTT.

The chain joins TRBV11-3 to TRBJ1-2; D is perhaps TRBD1 (6 bases). Germline lookup yields CDR1 SGHNT and CDR2 YENEEA. This CDR3 has 13 amino acids. V was shortened by 5 bases and J by 8 bases, with 15 bases between the two germline ends. The CDR3 DNA sequence: TGTGCCAGCAGCCATGGACAGCTCGAGGGCTACACCTTC. It yields the protein CASSHGQLEGYTF.

The J gene is TRBJ1-1, the V gene TRBV5-1; D not resolved. V was trimmed by 4 bases and J by 5 bases, leaving 21 bases between them. The CDR3 sequence is 16 residues long. CDR1 SGHRS and CDR2 YFSETQ come from the germline V gene. CDR3 DNA: TGCGCCAGCAGCCACAGACCGGGAGAAAGGGATACTGAAGCTTTCTTT. Its protein product is CASSHRPGERDTEAFF.

This clone was seen only once. The chain joins TRBV6-5 to TRBJ1-1; TRBD1 matches 8 bases. The ends lost 4 bases at V and 4 bases at J; junction bases unmatched: 8. The CDR3 runs 15 residues. Per the germline V gene, CDR1 is MNHEY and CDR2 is SVGAGI. The CDR3 loop reads CASSLSRGQGTEAFF. CDR3 nucleotide sequence: TGTGCCAGCAGTTTGAGCAGGGGGCAAGGCACTGAAGCTTTCTTT.

This clone was counted a single time. The chain couples TRBV6-1 to TRBJ2-7, with unresolved D. Germline lookup yields CDR1 MNHNS and CDR2 SASEGT. CDR3 length: 11 amino acids. V lost 5 bases, J lost 4 bases, and 6 bases lay in between. The CDR3 is CASSPPYEQYF. CDR3 in DNA: TGTGCCAGCAGTCCTCCTTACGAGCAGTACTTC.

The rearrangement uses TRBV7-8 and TRBJ1-3, with 8 nucleotides matching TRBD1. There are 17 residues in the CDR3. The trim removed 4 bases at V and 0 bases at J, leaving 8 bases unmatched. Germline CDR1 reads SGHVS; CDR2 reads FQNEAQ. CDR3 bases: TGTGCCAGCAGCTCCCTCCCGCAGGGGGCCTCTGGAAACACCATATATTTT. Translated: CASSSLPQGASGNTIYF.

The chain links TRBV10-3 to TRBJ1-1; no clear D. Trimming removed 7 bases at V and 1 base at J, with 13 bases between. Germline V gives CDR1 ENHRY, CDR2 SYGVKD. The CDR3 extends over 14 amino acids. CDR3 loop: CAIMGGPQNTEAFF. CDR3 sequence (DNA): TGTGCCATCATGGGAGGACCACAGAACACTGAAGCTTTCTTT.

Concerning this clone: The sample has other DNA sequences that encode this CDR3 too. CDR3 region: CASSESGNTEAFF. Written as DNA, the CDR3 is TGTGCCAGCAGTGAGTCAGGAAACACTGAAGCTTTCTTT. The chain joins TRBV2 to TRBJ1-1, with D unresolved. Germline V gives CDR1 SNHLY, CDR2 FYNNEI. V was pared by 3 bases and J by 2 bases, with 7 bases between. The CDR3 is made up of 13 amino acids.

In this sample, this clone turned up once. The genes are TRBV7-9 and TRBJ2-1; 8 bases are shared with TRBD2. J gave up 7 bases and V 0 bases, and 11 bases lay outside the gene matches. Germline V gene lookup returns CDR1 SEHNR and CDR2 FQNEAQ (reference sequence). This CDR3 region has 17 residues. In DNA form, the CDR3 reads TGTGCCAGCAGCTTAGCGGGCCTAAGCGGGAGTTTTAATGAGCAGTTCTTC. Translated: CASSLAGLSGSFNEQFF.

The chain is built from TRBV27 and TRBJ2-7, with 8 bases fitting TRBD1. Per the germline V gene, CDR1 is MNHEY and CDR2 is SMNVEV (reference sequence). Trimming cost V 4 bases and J 5 bases; bases outside gene matches: 16. The CDR3 is 17 amino acids. CDR3 sequence: CASSSYLQRTGLHEQYF. In DNA, the CDR3 is TGTGCCAGCAGTTCCTACCTACAGCGGACAGGGCTCCACGAGCAGTACTTC.

The J gene is TRBJ2-1, the V gene TRBV7-2, with 7 nucleotides matching TRBD1. Trimming took 5 bases from V and 10 from J; bases not matched to a gene: 2. Germline CDR1 and CDR2: SGHTA and FQGNSA. The CDR3 loop spans 11 amino acids. CDR3 residues: CASSLDREQFF. CDR3 coding DNA: TGTGCCAGCAGCCTGGACAGGGAGCAGTTCTTC.

DNA of the CDR3: TGTGCCAGTAGCTCCGGGACTCAAGGGAGGGATACGCAGTATTTT. As protein: CASSSGTQGRDTQYF. This chain links TRBV19 with TRBJ2-3; D is possibly TRBD2 (6 bases). Germline CDR1 and CDR2: LNHDA and SQIVND (reference sequence). The CDR3 is 15 amino acids. Trimming stripped 6 bases from V and 6 bases from J, with 19 bases between.